This T cell receptor (beta chain) emerged from a study of cytomegalovirus exposure and HLA in healthy donors. Clones were read by immunoSEQ multiplex PCR, and TCRdb kept only the in-frame ones, dropping some. This table has 150,000 to 200,000 clones, about 82% appearing once. CDR1 and CDR2 (germline): SGHRS, YFSETQ. The CDR3 runs 14 residues. The V end was cut by 0 bases, the J end by 8 bases, with 9 bases between. The clonotype originates from a man aged 25-45 years in good health and CMV-seropositive. This sequence joins TRBV5-1 and TRBJ1-6; D possibly corresponds to TRBD1 (5 bases). Sequenced input: PBMCs. CDR3 coding DNA: TGCGCCAGCAGCTTGGGCAGGGTGGATTCACCCCTCCACTTT. It translates to CASSLGRVDSPLHF.